The 6 T cell receptor beta chains given below trace back to one sample, sequenced in a study of CD8 T cells in ankylosing spondylitis (dated by TCRdb to 2016 to 2017). The research as a whole found: A TCR beta motif of about eight highly homologous amino acid variants appeared characteristic of blood from ankylosing spondylitis patients.

Libraries were constructed by 5' RACE. TCRdb names Illumina HiSeq 2500 as the instrument used. TCRdb's own reprocessing of the public reads used fastp at Q25 and MiXCR and kept productive beta chains. CDR3 protein duplicates are merged, each entry listing the most common genes and DNA. The sample table lists about 800,000 distinct CDR3 sequences, 12% of them with a count of one. The ten largest clonotypes hold roughly 0.51% of the sample. No antigen is known for these receptors. The sequenced material came from blood, either unsorted or a sorted T cell fraction (not recorded which). These receptors all stem from a male donor with ankylosing spondylitis.

V usage is TRBV30 and J usage is TRBJ2-3; possibly TRBD1 for D (6 bases). Trimming took off 5 bases at V and 3 bases at J, with 9 bases between the two ends. The CDR3 sequence is 12 residues long. Germline V gene sequence: CDR1 GTSNPN, CDR2 SVGIG (reference sequence). The CDR3 DNA sequence: TGTGCCTGGTCGCAGGGGACAGATACGCAGTATTTT. Amino acid sequence: CAWSQGTDTQYF. The full variable domain, its missing parts supplied by reference TRBV30 and TRBJ2-3, is SQTIHQWPATLVQPVGSPLSLECTVEGTSNPNLYWYRQAAGRGLQLLFYSVGIGQISSEVPQNLSASRPQDRQFILSSKKLLLSDSGFYLCAWSQGTDTQYFGPGTRLTVL.

As concerns this clonotype: This is likely a read error, given that the CDR3 carries no conserved phenylalanine or tryptophan at its end. The CDR3 spells CASSNIYRGGYTY. Written as DNA, the CDR3 is TGTGCCAGCAGTAATATATACAGAGGAGGCTACACCTAC. The chain is built from TRBV7-2 and TRBJ1-2; D gene unclear. The V gene's germline CDR1 is SGHTA and CDR2 FQGNSA. Trimming removed 6 bases at V and 8 bases at J, with 16 bases between. CDR3 size: 13 residues.

The DNA for the CDR3 is TGCAGTGTTCGAGTGGGGCGCCGGGAGACCCAGTACTTC. This gives the protein CSVRVGRRETQYF. The chain is built from TRBV20-1 and TRBJ2-5; TRBD1 is a possible D gene (5 bases). CDR3 size: 13 residues. Germline-derived CDR1 and CDR2 are DFQATT and SNEGSKA (reference sequence). Trimming shortened V by 7 bases and J by 5 bases, and 17 bases separated the two germline ends.

This clonotype was picked up many times. V usage is TRBV5-1 and J usage is TRBJ2-5, with D uncertain. V lost 0 bases, J lost 0 bases, and 0 bases lay in between. Germline loops: CDR1 SGHRS, CDR2 YFSETQ. The CDR3 sequence is 12 residues long. In DNA, the CDR3 is TGCGCCAGCAGCTTGGACCAAGAGACCCAGTACTTC. Translation gives CASSLDQETQYF.

The table lists this clonotype with a few counts. The gene calls are TRBV10-3 and TRBJ2-6; D is undetermined. The CDR3 contains 14 residues. V lost 6 bases to trimming and J lost 4 bases, with 10 bases between them. The germline CDR1 and CDR2 sequences are ENHRY and SYGVKD. This CDR3 reads CAISLLGGANVLTF. In DNA form, the CDR3 reads TGTGCCATCAGCCTGCTCGGCGGGGCCAACGTCCTGACTTTC.

The V call is TRBV7-9, the J call TRBJ2-2; D perhaps matches TRBD2 (5 bases). The CDR3 covers 14 residues. Germline CDR1 and CDR2: SEHNR and FQNEAQ (reference sequence). Trimming took 2 bases from V and 6 from J, leaving 10 bases between them. The CDR3 coding sequence is TGTGCCAGCAGCTTAATCGCACTAGCCGGGGAGCTGTTTTTT. Translating it yields CASSLIALAGELFF.